This TCR beta chain was sequenced for a study of T cell repertoires in cytomegalovirus infection. The overall study: CMV infection together with matching HLA type was indicated by public TCR beta signatures.

Remarks on this clonotype: What it binds is unknown.

Study results and limitations: The ex vivo response was dominated by HLA-C-restricted CMV-specific TCR beta clonotypes. Public TCR beta family frequency separated CMV-and-HLA carriers, including in an independent cohort.

TCRdb processed the reads anew with MiXCR; each CDR3 protein has one entry. The sample shows approximately 910,000 distinct CDR3 sequences, 31% of them seen only once. The CDR3 covers 14 residues. Germline CDR1 PRHDT, CDR2 FYEKMQ (reference sequence). V was pared by 9 bases and J by 0 bases, with 5 bases of the junction left unmatched. This sequence was found in a human donor in good health (CMV status not recorded). Some clones in this sample may be carry-over from other donors' samples. Source: cultured CD8+ T cells from PBMCs, taken from culture after CMV antigen stimulation. The J gene is TRBJ2-1, the V gene TRBV13; 7 nucleotides match TRBD2. CDR3 DNA sequence: TGTGCCAGTTTAGCGGGTAGCTCCTACAATGAGCAGTTCTTC. Translated, it gives CASLAGSSYNEQFF.